Shown below are 9 T cell receptor beta chains from a single sample sequenced in a study of blood T cell repertoires in COVID-19. The method was immunoSEQ multiplex PCR; TCRdb's version includes in-frame clones alone and lacks a portion of them. The sample shows approximately 170,000 clones, around 81% of them seen only once. The specimen sequenced was peripheral blood. The receptors come from a woman over 75 with COVID-19, enrolled during active disease.

The CDR3: CASSQEGRTGLRRSNYGYTF. The CDR3 DNA reads TGCGCCAGCAGCCAAGAGGGAAGGACAGGTCTCAGGAGGTCTAACTATGGCTACACCTTC. The rearrangement links TRBV4-1 to TRBJ1-2, with 7 bases aligning to TRBD1. CDR1 is MGHRA and CDR2 is YSYEKL in the germline V gene. The CDR3 extends over 20 amino acids. V gave up 0 bases and J gave up 0 bases; unmatched junction bases: 16.

V is TRBV2 and J is TRBJ1-1; D unresolved. The CDR3 totals 12 residues. Germline CDR1 reads SNHLY; CDR2 reads FYNNEI. Deletions cut 8 bases from V and 4 bases from J, with 11 bases between. The CDR3 coding sequence is TGTGCCAGCGTAGGGAGTGGCACTGAAGCTTTCTTT. Protein sequence: CASVGSGTEAFF.

The genes are TRBV3-1 (or the pseudogene TRBV3-2) and TRBJ2-5; D possibly corresponds to TRBD1 (5 bases). CDR1 is LGHDT, CDR2 YNNKEL, per germline (reference sequence). Trimming left V 3 bases short and J 4 bases short, with 6 bases between. This CDR3 contains 12 residues. For the CDR3, the DNA is TGTGCCAGCAGCCAGACAGCAGAGACCCAGTACTTC. Protein sequence: CASSQTAETQYF.

The gene calls are TRBV5-4 and TRBJ1-3; D unresolved. This CDR3 comprises 14 residues. Germline V CDR1 and CDR2: SGHNT, YYREEE (reference sequence). V was clipped by 9 bases and J by 5 bases, with 18 bases between them. The DNA for the CDR3 is TGTGCCACCCGCGTGGGAGGGTCAAGAAACACCATATATTTT. Translating it yields CATRVGGSRNTIYF.

The J gene is TRBJ1-4, the V gene TRBV4-1, with D possibly being TRBD1 (5 bases). V lost 1 base, J lost 7 bases, and 10 bases lay in between. CDR3 length: 14 residues. The germline V gene has CDR1 MGHRA and CDR2 YSYEKL. The CDR3 sequence is CASSQVGATEKLFF. The CDR3 nucleotides read TGCGCCAGCAGCCAAGTAGGGGCGACTGAAAAACTGTTTTTT.

The chain combines TRBV24-1 with TRBJ2-1; TRBD2 matches at 11 bases. The CDR3 has 15 residues. Germline V lookup: CDR1 KGHDR, CDR2 SFDVKD. V gave up 4 bases and J gave up 7 bases; unmatched junction bases: 5. The chain's CDR3 is CATSEALAGANEQFF. The DNA for the CDR3 is TGTGCCACCAGTGAGGCACTAGCGGGGGCAAATGAGCAGTTCTTC.

This rearrangement joins TRBV3-1 (or the pseudogene TRBV3-2) to TRBJ1-6, with TRBD1 matching over 7 bases. J was trimmed by 9 bases and V by 1 base; bases with no gene match: 6. Per germline, CDR1 LGHDT and CDR2 YNNKEL (reference sequence). There are 15 residues in the CDR3. The CDR3 bases are TGTGCCAGCAGCCAAGGACAGGGATGGCTTTCACCCCTCCACTTT. Its translation is CASSQGQGWLSPLHF.

This sequence joins TRBV28 and TRBJ1-1; D unclear. This CDR3 spans 15 amino acids. V shed 2 bases and J shed 5 bases, with 15 bases lying between them. Germline V gene lookup returns CDR1 MDHEN and CDR2 SYDVKM. DNA for the CDR3: TGTGCCAGCAGTTTAGCGTCCAGTGGAGCAACTGAAGCTTTCTTT. It specifies CASSLASSGATEAFF. The full variable domain, completed using reference TRBV28 and TRBJ1-1, is DVKVTQSSRYLVKRTGEKVFLECVQDMDHENMFWYRQDPGLGLRLIYFSYDVKMKEKGDIPEGYSVSREKKERFSLILESASTNQTSMYLCASSLASSGATEAFFGQGTRLTVV.

The V gene is TRBV19, the J gene TRBJ2-2; 10 bases match TRBD1. CDR1 LNHDA and CDR2 SQIVND come from the germline V gene (reference sequence). The J segment lost 5 bases and the V segment lost 9 bases, leaving 12 bases of the junction unmatched. The CDR3 loop spans 16 amino acids. The CDR3 DNA is TGTGCCAGGACCCCCGACAGGGGGCAGGCAACCGGGGAGCTGTTTTTT. Translated: CARTPDRGQATGELFF. Supplemented by reference TRBV19 and TRBJ2-2, the full variable domain reads DGGITQSPKYLFRKEGQNVTLSCEQNLNHDAMYWYRQDPGQGLRLIYYSQIVNDFQKGDIAEGYSVSREKKESFPLTVTSAQKNPTAFYLCARTPDRGQATGELFFGEGSRLTVL.